The entry below describes one T cell receptor (beta chain). Its antigen remains unidentified. MiXCR, run by TCRdb on the 5' RACE reads, gives a single entry per CDR3 protein. The sample lists roughly 400,000 distinct CDR3 sequences, around 24% occurring once. The data derive from a study of CD8 T cells in ankylosing spondylitis. Notes on the study in general: The study identified a TCR beta motif of under ten highly homologous variants that appeared characteristic of ankylosing spondylitis blood. In reactive arthritis synovial fluid and blood, some motif variants had been reported before.

The source material was blood, either unsorted or a sorted T cell fraction (not recorded which). The receptor comes from a male donor with ankylosing spondylitis.

The CDR3 loop is CASRDRPWGNEKLFF. The CDR3 DNA reads TGTGCCAGCAGAGACAGGCCCTGGGGTAATGAAAAACTGTTTTTT. V and J are TRBV27 and TRBJ1-4, with a tentative D call TRBD1 (6 bases). Trimming shortened V by 6 bases and J by 4 bases, and 15 bases separated the two germline ends. CDR1 is MNHEY and CDR2 is SMNVEV in the germline V gene (reference sequence). The length of the CDR3 is 15 residues.